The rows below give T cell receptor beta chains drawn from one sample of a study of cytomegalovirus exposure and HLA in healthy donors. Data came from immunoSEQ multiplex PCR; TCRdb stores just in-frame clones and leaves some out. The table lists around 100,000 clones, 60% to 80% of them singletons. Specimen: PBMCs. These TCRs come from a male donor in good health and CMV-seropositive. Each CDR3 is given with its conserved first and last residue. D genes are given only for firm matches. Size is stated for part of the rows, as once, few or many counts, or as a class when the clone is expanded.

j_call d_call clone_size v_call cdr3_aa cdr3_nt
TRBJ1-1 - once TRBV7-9 CASSPRGSDTEAFF TGTGCCAGCAGCCCCAGGGGATCCGACACTGAAGCTTTCTTT
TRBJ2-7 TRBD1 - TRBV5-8 CASSSGTGRIEQYF TGTGCCAGCAGCTCCGGGACAGGGAGAATCGAGCAGTACTTC
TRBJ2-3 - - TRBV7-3 CASSLKQGSTDTQYF TGTGCCAGCAGCTTAAAACAGGGAAGTACAGATACGCAGTATTTT
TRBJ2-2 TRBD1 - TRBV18 CASSPRPGGDTGELFF TGTGCCAGCTCACCAAGGCCAGGGGGCGACACCGGGGAGCTGTTTTTT
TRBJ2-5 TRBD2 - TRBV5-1 CASSLGLAGDRETQYF TGCGCCAGCAGCTTGGGACTAGCGGGAGACCGGGAGACCCAGTACTTC
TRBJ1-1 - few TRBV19 CASSIYAQQGREAFF TGTGCCAGTAGTATCTATGCCCAACAGGGACGTGAAGCTTTCTTT
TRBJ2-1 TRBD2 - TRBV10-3 CAISESQREGHEQFF TGTGCCATCAGTGAGTCGCAGCGGGAGGGCCATGAGCAGTTCTTC
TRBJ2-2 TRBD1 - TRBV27 CASSLFGTGSTGELFF TGTGCCAGCAGTTTATTCGGGACAGGGTCGACCGGGGAGCTGTTTTTT
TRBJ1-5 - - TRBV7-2 CASAFRGSNQPQHF TGTGCCAGCGCATTCAGAGGCAGCAATCAGCCCCAGCATTTT
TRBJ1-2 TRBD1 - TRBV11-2 CASSLAGSGGHGYTF TGTGCCAGCAGCTTAGCGGGCTCAGGGGGCCATGGCTACACCTTC
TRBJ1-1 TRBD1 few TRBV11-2 CASSLYTGGRTEAFF TGTGCCAGCAGCCTTTATACAGGGGGGAGGACTGAAGCTTTCTTT
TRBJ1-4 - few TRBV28 CASSLAPQLHEKLFF TGTGCCAGCAGCCTGGCCCCACAGCTTCATGAAAAACTGTTTTTT
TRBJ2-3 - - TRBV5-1 CASSPQARQIDTQYF TGCGCCAGCAGCCCCCAGGCCAGGCAAATTGATACGCAGTATTTT
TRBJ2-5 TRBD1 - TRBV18 CASSPEQGVGETQYF TGTGCCAGCTCACCGGAACAGGGGGTCGGAGAGACCCAGTACTTC
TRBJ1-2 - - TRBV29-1 CSVLRLGRDQLGYTF TGCAGCGTCCTACGGCTGGGGCGAGACCAGCTCGGCTACACCTTC
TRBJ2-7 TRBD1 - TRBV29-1 CSVEDRRDRGQEQYF TGCAGCGTTGAAGATCGTAGAGACAGGGGGCAGGAGCAGTACTTC
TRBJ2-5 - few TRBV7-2 CASSLVAVQETQYF TGTGCCAGCAGCTTAGTAGCTGTTCAAGAGACCCAGTACTTC
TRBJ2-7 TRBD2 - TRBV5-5 CASSFRTSGTKTYEQYF TGTGCCAGCAGCTTTAGGACTAGCGGGACCAAAACCTACGAGCAGTACTTC
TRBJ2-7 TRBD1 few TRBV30 CAWGTGGSYEQYF TGTGCCTGGGGGACAGGGGGTTCCTACGAGCAGTACTTC
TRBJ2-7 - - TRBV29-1 CSVEDTRASYEQYF TGCAGCGTTGAAGATACGCGGGCCTCCTACGAGCAGTACTTC
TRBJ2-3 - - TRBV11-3 CASSLDIRLGSADTQYF TGTGCCAGCAGCTTAGATATCCGACTAGGTAGTGCAGATACGCAGTATTTT
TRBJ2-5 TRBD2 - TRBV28 CASTAGEETQYF TGTGCCAGCACAGCGGGAGAAGAGACCCAGTACTTC
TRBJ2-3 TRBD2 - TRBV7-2 CASSSEPGGSDTQYF TGTGCCAGCAGCTCAGAACCCGGCGGGAGTGATACGCAGTATTTT
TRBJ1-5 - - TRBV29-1 CSVEDSPNQPQHF TGCAGCGTTGAAGATTCCCCTAATCAGCCCCAGCATTTT
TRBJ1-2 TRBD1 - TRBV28 CASIPGTGITNYGYTF TGTGCCAGCATTCCAGGGACAGGGATAACGAACTATGGCTACACCTTC
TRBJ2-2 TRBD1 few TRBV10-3 CATNLQGDTGELFF TGTGCCACAAACCTACAGGGGGACACCGGGGAGCTGTTTTTT
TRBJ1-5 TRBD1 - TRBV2 CASSSQTGGNQPQHF TGTGCCAGCAGTAGCCAAACAGGGGGCAATCAGCCCCAGCATTTT
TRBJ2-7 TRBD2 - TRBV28 CASRVSGRAREQYF TGTGCCAGCAGGGTTAGCGGGAGGGCTCGCGAGCAGTACTTC
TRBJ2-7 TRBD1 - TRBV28 CATRIRGPTYEQYF TGTGCCACCAGGATTAGGGGGCCCACCTACGAGCAGTACTTC
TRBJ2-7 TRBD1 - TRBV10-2 CASSATGWERYF TGCGCCAGCAGCGCGACAGGGTGGGAGCGGTACTTC
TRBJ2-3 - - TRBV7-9 CASSLAMVQSGTQYF TGTGCCAGCAGCTTAGCAATGGTACAGTCAGGTACGCAGTATTTT
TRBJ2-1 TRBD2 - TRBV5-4 CASSFSGPYNEQFF TGTGCCAGCAGCTTTAGCGGGCCCTACAATGAGCAGTTCTTC
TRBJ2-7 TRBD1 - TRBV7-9 CASSLLLYGQGISF TGTGCCAGCAGCTTACTACTTTACGGACAGGGGATTTCCTTC
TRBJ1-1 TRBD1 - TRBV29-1 CSVGRQGATAAFF TGCAGCGTTGGGCGACAGGGGGCTACGGCAGCTTTCTTT
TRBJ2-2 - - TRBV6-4 CASSEGVNTGELFF TGTGCCAGCAGTGAAGGGGTGAACACCGGGGAGCTGTTTTTT
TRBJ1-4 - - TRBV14 CASSQGRPPF TGTGCCAGCAGCCAAGGGAGGCCGCCGTTT
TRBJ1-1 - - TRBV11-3 CASSLSGNTEAFF TGTGCCAGCAGCTTGAGCGGGAACACTGAAGCTTTCTTT
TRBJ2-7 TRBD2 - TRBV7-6 CASSSGLAGQQYF TGTGCCAGCAGCTCGGGACTAGCGGGCCAGCAGTACTTC
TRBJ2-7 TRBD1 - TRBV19 CASSAAGGSYEQYF TGTGCCAGTAGTGCGGCAGGGGGCTCCTACGAGCAGTACTTC
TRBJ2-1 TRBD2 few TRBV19 CASSIYLAGRDEQFF TGTGCCAGTAGTATCTACCTAGCGGGGAGGGATGAGCAGTTCTTC
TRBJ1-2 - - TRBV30 CAWSPTGFYGYTF TGTGCCTGGAGTCCCACAGGGTTCTATGGCTACACCTTC
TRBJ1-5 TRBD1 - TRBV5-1 CASSQGEWSNQPQHF TGCGCCAGCAGCCAGGGGGAATGGAGCAATCAGCCCCAGCATTTT
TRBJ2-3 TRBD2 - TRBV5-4 CASSLAVAGVADTQYF TGTGCCAGCAGCTTGGCGGTTGCGGGAGTGGCAGATACGCAGTATTTT
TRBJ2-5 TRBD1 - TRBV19 CASSIAEQGTTQYF TGTGCCAGTAGTATAGCGGAACAGGGGACAACCCAGTACTTC
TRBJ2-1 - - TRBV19 CASSGLAHSYNEQFF TGTGCCAGTAGTGGGCTAGCCCATAGTTACAATGAGCAGTTCTTC
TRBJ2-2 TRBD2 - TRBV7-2 CASSLEGLPLAGELFF TGTGCCAGCAGCTTAGAGGGACTACCCCTCGCCGGGGAGCTGTTTTTT
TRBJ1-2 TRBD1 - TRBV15 CATSRFSGTGGDYGYTF TGTGCCACCAGCAGATTTTCCGGGACAGGGGGCGACTATGGCTACACCTTC
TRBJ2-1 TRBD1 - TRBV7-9 CASSLRGQGYNEQFF TGTGCCAGCAGCTTACGTGGACAGGGCTACAATGAGCAGTTCTTC
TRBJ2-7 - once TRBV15 CATSRAGTVSYEQYF TGTGCCACCAGCAGAGCGGGGACTGTCTCCTACGAGCAGTACTTC
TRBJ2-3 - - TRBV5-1 CASARVGAGTDTQYF TGCGCCAGTGCCCGGGTGGGGGCCGGCACAGATACGCAGTATTTT
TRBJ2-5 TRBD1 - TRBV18 CASSPTGRQETQYF TGTGCCAGCTCACCGACAGGGAGACAAGAGACCCAGTACTTC
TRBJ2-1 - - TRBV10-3 CAIGGGGDEQFF TGTGCCATCGGGGGGGGCGGGGATGAGCAGTTCTTC
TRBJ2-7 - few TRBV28 CASIPQPGAGYEQYF TGTGCCAGCATCCCACAGCCAGGGGCCGGGTACGAGCAGTACTTC
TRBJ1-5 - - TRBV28 CASSPLEGGGQPQHF TGTGCCAGCAGCCCTTTAGAGGGCGGGGGGCAGCCCCAGCATTTT
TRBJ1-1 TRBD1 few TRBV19 CATREGANTEAFF TGTGCCACCCGGGAGGGGGCGAACACTGAAGCTTTCTTT
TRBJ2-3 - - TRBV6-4 CAIPGILARTDTQYF TGTGCCATCCCCGGTATCCTAGCAAGGACAGATACGCAGTATTTT
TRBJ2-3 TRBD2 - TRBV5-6 CASSVGLAVSTDTQYF TGTGCCAGCAGCGTGGGACTAGCGGTTAGCACAGATACGCAGTATTTT
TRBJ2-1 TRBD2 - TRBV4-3 CASSQEMLAGALMGDNEQFF TGCGCCAGCAGCCAAGAAATGCTAGCGGGAGCCCTGATGGGAGACAATGAGCAGTTCTTC
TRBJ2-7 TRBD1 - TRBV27 CASSGTGGYEQYF TGTGCCAGCAGCGGGACAGGGGGCTACGAGCAGTACTTC
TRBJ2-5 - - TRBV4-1 CASSPRLEETQYF TGCGCCAGCAGCCCGCGACTAGAAGAGACCCAGTACTTC